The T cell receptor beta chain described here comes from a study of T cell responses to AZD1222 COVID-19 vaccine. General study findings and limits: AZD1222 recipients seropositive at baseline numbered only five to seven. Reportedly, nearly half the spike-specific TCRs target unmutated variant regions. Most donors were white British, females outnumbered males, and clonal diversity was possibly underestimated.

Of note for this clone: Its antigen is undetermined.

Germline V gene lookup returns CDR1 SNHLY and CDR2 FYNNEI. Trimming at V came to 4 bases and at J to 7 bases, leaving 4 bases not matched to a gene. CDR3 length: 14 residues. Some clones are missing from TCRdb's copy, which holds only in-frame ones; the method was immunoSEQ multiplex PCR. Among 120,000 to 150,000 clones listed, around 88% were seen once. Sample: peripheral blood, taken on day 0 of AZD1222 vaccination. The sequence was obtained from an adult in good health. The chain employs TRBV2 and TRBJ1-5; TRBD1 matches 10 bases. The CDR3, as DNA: TGTGCCAGCAGTGGGACAGGGGGTACACAGCCCCAGCATTTT. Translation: CASSGTGGTQPQHF.